Each of the 19 T cell receptor beta chains below was sequenced from the same sample in a study of cytotoxic CD8 clonotypes in ibrutinib-treated CLL. The assay was immunoSEQ multiplex PCR, and TCRdb's table has in-frame clones only and misses some. The repertoire holds nearly 50,000 clones, with more than 55% as singletons. Sample: PBMCs, taken after 24 months of ibrutinib treatment. Every receptor here comes from a human donor with chronic lymphocytic leukemia.

This chain connects TRBV20-1 to TRBJ1-4; D not resolved. V was pared by 1 base and J by 13 bases, with 10 bases between. Looked up from germline, CDR1 is DFQATT and CDR2 is SNEGSKA (reference sequence). The CDR3 contains 11 residues. The CDR3: CSARGGVGLFF. The CDR3 bases are TGCAGTGCTAGAGGTGGGGTGGGACTGTTTTTT.

This clone has at least ten counts. The chain recombines TRBV19 with TRBJ2-1; the match to TRBD2 covers 8 bases. The J segment lost 0 bases and the V segment lost 3 bases, leaving 4 bases of the junction unmatched. The CDR3 covers 16 residues. CDR1 is LNHDA and CDR2 is SQIVND in the germline V gene (reference sequence). The CDR3 bases are TGTGCCAGTAGTATCACCGGGGGGGCCTCCTACAATGAGCAGTTCTTC. It yields the protein CASSITGGASYNEQFF.

The CDR3 nucleotides are TGTGCCAGCAGCCGATCCTATAATTCACCCCTCCACTTT. Amino acids: CASSRSYNSPLHF. The V and J genes are TRBV14 and TRBJ1-6; the D is unclear. Deletions cut 4 bases from V and 1 base from J, with 2 bases between. The CDR3 covers 13 residues. Per germline, CDR1 SGHDN and CDR2 FVKESK.

The chain has TRBV19 and TRBJ1-2; tentative D call: TRBD1 (5 bases). CDR1 is LNHDA and CDR2 is SQIVND in the germline V gene (reference sequence). V shed 2 bases and J shed 3 bases, with 10 bases lying between them. The CDR3 covers 14 residues. CDR3 protein: CASSIKLGDYGYTF. CDR3 DNA sequence: TGTGCCAGTAGTATAAAGCTGGGGGACTATGGCTACACCTTC. Full variable domain (rest looked up from reference TRBV19 and TRBJ1-2): DGGITQSPKYLFRKEGQNVTLSCEQNLNHDAMYWYRQDPGQGLRLIYYSQIVNDFQKGDIAEGYSVSREKKESFPLTVTSAQKNPTAFYLCASSIKLGDYGYTFGSGTRLTVV.

The chain combines TRBV29-1 with TRBJ2-1; 16 bases fit TRBD2. The CDR3 is 17 residues long. Germline V CDR1 and CDR2: SQVTM, ANQGSEA. V lost 4 bases, J lost 4 bases, and 7 bases stayed unmatched. The CDR3 DNA sequence: TGCAGCGTTGTTGGGACTAGCGGGGGGGCCGGGTACAATGAGCAGTTCTTC. Protein sequence: CSVVGTSGGAGYNEQFF.

V and J are TRBV5-1 and TRBJ2-3; the D is unclear. The CDR3 length is 15 residues. Germline CDR1 SGHRS, CDR2 YFSETQ. The ends were cut back, 0 bases at V and 5 bases at J, with 13 bases in the middle. The CDR3 sequence: CASSLDFAAGDTQYF. CDR3 DNA sequence: TGCGCCAGCAGCTTGGATTTCGCCGCAGGAGATACGCAGTATTTT.

At least ten counts were recorded for this clone. The chain couples TRBV5-5 to TRBJ2-4; a possible D gene is TRBD2 (5 bases). CDR3 length equals 14 residues. The germline V gene encodes CDR1 SGHKS and CDR2 YYEKEE (reference sequence). V lost 2 bases to trimming and J lost 1 base, with 7 bases between them. CDR3 sequence reads: CASSFGVAKNIQYF. As DNA, the CDR3 is TGTGCCAGCAGCTTCGGGGTCGCCAAAAACATTCAGTACTTC. The entire variable domain, with the rest obtained from reference TRBV5-5 and TRBJ2-4, is as follows: DAGVTQSPTHLIKTRGQQVTLRCSPISGHKSVSWYQQVLGQGPQFIFQYYEKEERGRGNFPDRFSARQFPNYSSELNVNALLLGDSALYLCASSFGVAKNIQYFGAGTRLSVL.

The rearrangement uses TRBV2 and TRBJ2-5; possibly TRBD2 for D (5 bases). The CDR3 spans 14 residues. In germline, CDR1 is SNHLY, CDR2 FYNNEI. Deletions cut 2 bases from V and 10 bases from J, with 17 bases between. The CDR3 region is CASSERTGPGGQYF. CDR3 nucleotides: TGTGCCAGCAGTGAAAGGACTGGGCCAGGAGGCCAGTACTTC.

This CDR3 reads CASSEGQENTGELFF. CDR3 nucleotides: TGTGCCAGCAGTGAGGGTCAGGAGAACACCGGGGAGCTGTTTTTT. V is TRBV6-4 and J is TRBJ2-2; no clear D. This CDR3 region has 15 residues. Germline CDR1 is MRHNA and CDR2 is SNTAGT. The V gene lost 3 bases and the J gene lost 1 base, with 9 bases spanning the gap.

In regard to this clone: This may be a read error: a much more frequent sequence differs by one nucleotide. The CDR3 spells CSARLYNEQFF. The CDR3 DNA is TGCAGTGCTAGGCTATACAATGAGCAGTTCTTC. The chain links TRBV20-1 to TRBJ2-1, with no clear D. Germline V lookup: CDR1 DFQATT, CDR2 SNEGSKA (reference sequence). This CDR3 contains 11 residues. Deletions cut 3 bases from V and 4 bases from J, with 4 bases between.

The gene calls are TRBV29-1 and TRBJ1-4; 9 positions match TRBD1. J gave up 8 bases and V 7 bases, and 8 bases lay outside the gene matches. The germline V gene encodes CDR1 SQVTM and CDR2 ANQGSEA. CDR3 length equals 13 residues. The CDR3 nucleotides are TGCAGCGCTAAGGGACAGGGCGTAGAAAAACTGTTTTTT. Amino acid sequence: CSAKGQGVEKLFF. Full variable domain (rest looked up from reference TRBV29-1 and TRBJ1-4): SAVISQKPSRDICQRGTSLTIQCQVDSQVTMMFWYRQQPGQSLTLIATANQGSEATYESGFVIDKFPISRPNLTFSTLTVSNMSPEDSSIYLCSAKGQGVEKLFFGSGTQLSVL.

The chain combines TRBV6-5 with TRBJ1-5; tentatively, D is TRBD1 (5 bases). Trimming removed 6 bases from V and 6 bases from J, with 12 bases in between. CDR3 length equals 13 residues. The germline gives CDR1 MNHEY, CDR2 SVGAGI. CDR3 DNA sequence: TGTGCCAGCAGCGACAGTGATGGTCAGCCCCAGCATTTT. Protein product: CASSDSDGQPQHF.

The gene calls are TRBV4-2 and TRBJ2-7; 8 bases agree with TRBD2. Germline assignment: CDR1 LGHNA and CDR2 YNFKEQ. The length of the CDR3 is 16 residues. Trimming cost V 0 bases and J 1 base; bases outside gene matches: 5. The CDR3 coding sequence is TGTGCCAGCAGCCAAGATGCGCGGGGGGCGTCCTACGAGCAGTACTTC. Translating it yields CASSQDARGASYEQYF.

In nucleotides, the CDR3 is TGCGCCAGCAGCCTAAAAGAGGGGCGGGAGGAGACCCAGTACTTC. Protein: CASSLKEGREETQYF. V and J are TRBV4-1 and TRBJ2-5, with 7 bases identical to TRBD2. After removal of 4 bases from V and 5 bases from J, the junction contained 10 bases not matched to a gene. The CDR3 sequence is 15 residues long. CDR1 and CDR2 from the germline V gene are MGHRA and YSYEKL.

This clone was picked up a small number of times. The chain uses TRBV10-3 and TRBJ2-7; the match to TRBD1 covers 9 bases. The CDR3 has 16 residues. Trimming at V came to 3 bases and at J to 2 bases, leaving 8 bases not matched to a gene. Germline V gene lookup returns CDR1 ENHRY and CDR2 SYGVKD. DNA for the CDR3: TGTGCCATCAGTGACGTCCCGGGACAGGGAACCTACGAGCAGTACTTC. It yields the protein CAISDVPGQGTYEQYF.

This clone has only a few counts. The chain is built from TRBV5-1 and TRBJ2-3, with 7 bases that match TRBD1. V was clipped by 6 bases and J by 1 base; unmatched bases: 8. The V gene's germline CDR1 is SGHRS and CDR2 YFSETQ. The CDR3 is made up of 15 amino acids. The CDR3 loop reads CASTPGQLRTDTQYF. In DNA form, the CDR3 reads TGCGCCAGCACTCCGGGACAGCTACGCACAGATACGCAGTATTTT. Complete variable domain (other parts from reference TRBV5-1 and TRBJ2-3): KAGVTQTPRYLIKTRGQQVTLSCSPISGHRSVSWYQQTPGQGLQFLFEYFSETQRNKGNFPGRFSGRQFSNSRSEMNVSTLELGDSALYLCASTPGQLRTDTQYFGPGTRLTVL.

The rearrangement joins TRBV5-1 to TRBJ2-7; the D is unclear. The CDR3 is made up of 13 amino acids. V lost 4 bases and J lost 5, with 13 bases in between. CDR1 SGHRS and CDR2 YFSETQ come from the germline V gene. CDR3 amino acids: CASSLAALDEQYF. The CDR3 DNA sequence: TGCGCCAGCAGCCTGGCGGCCCTCGACGAGCAGTACTTC.

The V gene is TRBV29-1, the J gene TRBJ1-1; D is uncertain. V was trimmed by 5 bases and J by 8 bases, leaving 12 bases between them. This CDR3 comprises 11 residues. CDR1 SQVTM and CDR2 ANQGSEA come from the germline V gene. CDR3 in amino acids: CSVLGYEEAFF. For the CDR3, the DNA is TGCAGCGTTTTGGGGTATGAAGAAGCTTTCTTT.

The chain joins TRBV27 to TRBJ1-6, with D tentatively TRBD1 (6 bases). V lost 1 base and J lost 7, with 14 bases in between. The germline gives CDR1 MNHEY, CDR2 SMNVEV (reference sequence). This CDR3 contains 16 residues. The CDR3 loop is CASSLLGGDRNSPLHF. For the CDR3, the DNA is TGTGCCAGCAGTTTATTGGGAGGCGACAGGAATTCACCCCTCCACTTT.